A single sample is the source of the 14 T cell receptor beta chains below, sequenced in a study of a mutant IDH1 vaccine in newly diagnosed glioma. Time point defined: week 35, safety follow-up. The study gave 300 ug of mutant IDH1 20-mer peptide per vaccine dose, with topical imiquimod. For these TCRs, the target antigens are not known. The method was immunoSEQ multiplex PCR; TCRdb's version includes in-frame clones alone and lacks a portion of them. The table lists some 31,000 clones, approximately 79% of them singletons. The specimen comprised PBMCs, sampled from a glioma patient whose treatment included an IDH1 peptide vaccine. These receptors were obtained from a woman aged 30 to 39 with glioma. Some clones in this sample may be carry-over from other donors' samples.

The chain joins TRBV27 to TRBJ2-7; maybe TRBD1 (6 bases). The CDR3 is 14 residues long. V was clipped by 9 bases and J by 4 bases, with 19 bases between them. CDR1 is MNHEY and CDR2 is SMNVEV in the germline V gene (reference sequence). CDR3 nucleotides: TGTGCCAGTAGATGGGCCAGGGGATCATACGAGCAGTACTTC. Translation gives CASRWARGSYEQYF.

The J gene is TRBJ2-3, the V gene TRBV28; either TRBD1 or TRBD2 may supply D (5 bases each). The germline CDR1 and CDR2 sequences are MDHEN and SYDVKM. The CDR3 runs 14 residues. Trimming removed 7 bases from V and 2 bases from J, with 13 bases in between. CDR3 loop: CASNLGTDTDTQYF. CDR3 sequence (DNA): TGTGCCAGCAACCTCGGGACCGACACAGATACGCAGTATTTT.

CDR3 protein: CASSLRVGLAGDNEQFF. In DNA, the CDR3 is TGTGCCAGCAGCTTAAGGGTCGGACTAGCGGGGGACAATGAGCAGTTCTTC. J is TRBJ2-1 and V is TRBV7-8, with 13 bases aligning to TRBD2. V was pared by 2 bases and J by 5 bases, with 6 bases of the junction left unmatched. The CDR3 is 17 amino acids. The germline V gene encodes CDR1 SGHVS and CDR2 FQNEAQ.

The V gene is TRBV4-1, the J gene TRBJ2-7; D is uncertain. Germline CDR1 reads MGHRA; CDR2 reads YSYEKL. This CDR3 contains 15 residues. V lost 0 bases, J lost 6 bases, and 15 bases lay in between. CDR3 coding DNA: TGCGCCAGCAGCCAAGATTTTCGGGCCCGTCTCGAGCAGTACTTC. This sequence encodes CASSQDFRARLEQYF.

The gene calls are TRBV27 and TRBJ2-2; D unresolved. This CDR3 is 16 amino acids long. Germline V gene data show CDR1 as MNHEY and CDR2 as SMNVEV (reference sequence). V lost 7 bases and J lost 3, with 18 bases in between. CDR3 residues: CASKASKFWDTGELFF. The DNA for the CDR3 is TGTGCCAGCAAGGCTTCGAAGTTTTGGGACACCGGGGAGCTGTTTTTT.

Here the CDR3 reads CASSLDLPLETEAFF. CDR3 DNA: TGTGCCAGCAGCCTAGACCTACCCCTTGAGACTGAAGCTTTCTTT. This rearrangement joins TRBV6-5 to TRBJ1-1; D unclear. Deletions cut 6 bases from V and 5 bases from J, with 19 bases between. CDR3 length: 15 amino acids. Germline V CDR1 and CDR2: MNHEY, SVGAGI.

The chain recombines TRBV5-8 with TRBJ2-4; D possibly corresponds to TRBD1 (6 bases). V shed 5 bases and J shed 8 bases, with 14 bases lying between them. From germline, CDR1 is SGHTS and CDR2 YDEGEE. CDR3 length: 13 amino acids. The CDR3 sequence is CASSMTGGDIQYF. DNA of the CDR3: TGTGCCAGCAGTATGACAGGCGGTGACATTCAGTACTTC.

The chain employs TRBV29-1 and TRBJ1-1; D uncertain. CDR1 is SQVTM, CDR2 ANQGSEA, per germline. The CDR3 has 12 residues. V shed 5 bases and J shed 1 base, with 8 bases lying between them. The CDR3 spells CSVFISNTEAFF. DNA for the CDR3: TGCAGCGTTTTCATTTCGAACACTGAAGCTTTCTTT.

This sequence joins TRBV25-1 and TRBJ2-7; 10 bases fit TRBD1. This CDR3 comprises 11 residues. V shed 8 bases and J 6 bases; nucleotides not matched to a gene: 1. Germline V gives CDR1 MGHDK, CDR2 SYGVNS. The CDR3: CASRTGGEQYF. CDR3 bases: TGTGCCAGCCGGACAGGGGGCGAGCAGTACTTC.

This chain links TRBV2 with TRBJ1-4; 8 bases line up with TRBD1. Trimming at V came to 7 bases and at J to 13 bases, leaving 11 bases not matched to a gene. Germline assignment: CDR1 SNHLY and CDR2 FYNNEI. The CDR3 runs 13 residues. CDR3 sequence reads: CASTGQGPVGLFF. CDR3 bases: TGTGCCAGCACCGGACAGGGCCCCGTGGGACTGTTTTTT.

The chain has TRBV12-5 and TRBJ1-2; unclear D gene. Germline V gene sequence: CDR1 LGHNT, CDR2 FRNRAP. CDR3 length: 15 residues. Trimming shortened V by 4 bases and J by 4 bases, and 16 bases separated the two germline ends. In nucleotides, the CDR3 is TGTGCTAGTGGTTGGGGTGAGAGGAACTTCTATGGCTACACCTTC. This translates into CASGWGERNFYGYTF.

The chain uses TRBV7-9 and TRBJ1-4, with D unclear. CDR1 and CDR2 from the germline V gene are SEHNR and FQNEAQ (reference sequence). V was cut by 5 bases and J by 6 bases, with 10 bases left in between. The CDR3 is made up of 13 amino acids. This CDR3 reads CASSPSPDEKLFF. The CDR3 DNA follows: TGTGCCAGCAGCCCGAGCCCGGATGAAAAACTGTTTTTT.

The chain uses TRBV14 and TRBJ2-5; maybe TRBD1 (5 bases). Trimming removed 0 bases from V and 5 bases from J, with 10 bases in between. The length of the CDR3 is 14 residues. Germline CDR1 is SGHDN and CDR2 is FVKESK. The CDR3 region has the DNA TGTGCCAGCAGCCAAGAGGGTAGGGGTGAGACCCAGTACTTC. Translated, it gives CASSQEGRGETQYF.

The chain has TRBV7-9 and TRBJ2-7; D may be TRBD1 (6 bases). Germline loops: CDR1 SEHNR, CDR2 FQNEAQ (reference sequence). The CDR3 length is 14 residues. V was shortened by 4 bases and J by 0 bases, with 10 bases between the two germline ends. The CDR3 nucleotides read TGTGCCAGCAGCTCCCCGACAGGCTCCTACGAGCAGTACTTC. This gives the protein CASSSPTGSYEQYF.